The 29 T cell receptor beta chains listed next were all sequenced from one sample in a study of cytomegalovirus exposure and HLA in healthy donors. 60 Vbeta and 13 Jbeta primers were used in PCR. The assay was immunoSEQ multiplex PCR, and TCRdb's table has in-frame clones only and misses some. The repertoire holds about 180,000 clones, 60% to 85% seen once, with around 1.5% in the top ten. Sequencing was done on a sample of PBMCs. The receptors come from a man aged 18 to 30 in good health and CMV-seronegative.

In this sample, this clone turned up once. The chain links TRBV7-3 to TRBJ2-1, with 8 bases lining up with TRBD2. Germline V CDR1 and CDR2: SGHTA, FQGTGA. This CDR3 is built from 14 residues. V shed 5 bases and J 2 bases; nucleotides not matched to a gene: 2. Here the CDR3 reads CASSQTSAYNEQFF. The CDR3 nucleotides are TGTGCCAGCAGCCAGACTAGCGCCTACAATGAGCAGTTCTTC.

V usage is TRBV27 and J usage is TRBJ1-6; 9 nucleotides agree with TRBD1. The V gene end was trimmed by 5 bases and the J gene end by 7 bases; junction bases not matched to a gene: 3. The V gene's germline CDR1 is MNHEY and CDR2 SMNVEV (reference sequence). This CDR3 comprises 14 residues. The DNA for the CDR3 is TGTGCCAGCAGTCTAGGGACAGGGAATTCACCCCTCCACTTT. This encodes CASSLGTGNSPLHF.

The chain combines TRBV7-3 with TRBJ2-3; D possibly corresponds to TRBD2 (6 bases). Germline V gene lookup returns CDR1 SGHTA and CDR2 FQGTGA. The CDR3 totals 15 residues. V was cut by 5 bases and J by 0 bases, with 12 bases left in between. The CDR3: CASSPEGWSTDTQYF. The DNA for the CDR3 is TGTGCCAGCAGCCCGGAGGGCTGGAGCACAGATACGCAGTATTTT.

V gene TRBV5-5 combines with J gene TRBJ1-4; no definite D call. This CDR3 region has 15 residues. Trimming stripped 4 bases from V and 7 bases from J, with 17 bases between. CDR1 is SGHKS and CDR2 is YYEKEE in the germline V gene (reference sequence). CDR3 nucleotide sequence: TGTGCCAGCAGCGACCTTGGGCCCGTGGGTGAAAAACTGTTTTTT. Translating gives CASSDLGPVGEKLFF. Full variable domain (remainder filled in from reference TRBV5-5 and TRBJ1-4): DAGVTQSPTHLIKTRGQQVTLRCSPISGHKSVSWYQQVLGQGPQFIFQYYEKEERGRGNFPDRFSARQFPNYSSELNVNALLLGDSALYLCASSDLGPVGEKLFFGSGTQLSVL.

This clone showed up just a few times. V and J are TRBV11-3 and TRBJ2-7; D is perhaps TRBD1 (6 bases). V lost 0 bases to trimming and J lost 7 bases, with 16 bases between them. In germline, CDR1 is SGHNT, CDR2 YENEEA. The CDR3 extends over 15 amino acids. The chain's CDR3 is CASSLDGGRTEEQYF. The CDR3 DNA reads as TGTGCCAGCAGCTTAGATGGCGGTCGGACAGAAGAGCAGTACTTC. The complete variable domain, with remaining parts taken from reference TRBV11-3 and TRBJ2-7, reads EAGVVQSPRYKIIEKKQPVAFWCNPISGHNTLYWYLQNLGQGPELLIRYENEEAVDDSQLPKDRFSAERLKGVDSTLKIQPAELGDSAVYLCASSLDGGRTEEQYFGPGTRLTVT.

V and J are TRBV28 and TRBJ2-7, with 7 bases aligning to TRBD1. The CDR3 runs to 18 residues. With V trimmed by 2 bases and J by 0 bases, 13 bases remained unmatched. The germline gives CDR1 MDHEN, CDR2 SYDVKM. The CDR3 bases are TGTGCCAGCAGTTTAGAAGTTTTGGGGACAGCAATCTCCTACGAGCAGTACTTC. This gives the protein CASSLEVLGTAISYEQYF.

Turning to this clone: Other DNA sequences within the sample encode an identical CDR3. The gene calls are TRBV30 and TRBJ1-2, with 8 bases lining up with TRBD1. The germline V gene encodes CDR1 GTSNPN and CDR2 SVGIG (reference sequence). Trimming at V came to 2 bases and at J to 6 bases, leaving 14 bases not matched to a gene. There are 16 residues in the CDR3. CDR3 amino acids: CAWSTRTGLEENGYTF. CDR3 DNA: TGTGCCTGGAGTACGAGGACAGGGCTAGAAGAGAATGGCTACACCTTC.

This clone was seen just once. V gene TRBV18 combines with J gene TRBJ2-3; 10 nucleotides align to TRBD2. This CDR3 has 18 residues. Germline values: CDR1 KGHSH, CDR2 LQKENI. Trimming cost V 1 base and J 0 bases; bases outside gene matches: 7. CDR3 region: CASSPRPSGSPSTDTQYF. As DNA, the CDR3 is TGTGCCAGCTCACCACGGCCTAGCGGGAGCCCTAGCACAGATACGCAGTATTTT.

V gene TRBV30 combines with J gene TRBJ2-7, with TRBD2 matching 9 bases. Trimming took 3 bases from V and 5 from J; bases not matched to a gene: 17. The CDR3 has 17 amino acids. Germline V gene lookup returns CDR1 GTSNPN and CDR2 SVGIG (reference sequence). This chain's CDR3 is CAWSSGAGGGSGNEQYF. In DNA form, the CDR3 reads TGTGCCTGGAGCTCCGGTGCGGGAGGGGGTTCGGGGAACGAGCAGTACTTC. Full variable domain (rest looked up from reference TRBV30 and TRBJ2-7): SQTIHQWPATLVQPVGSPLSLECTVEGTSNPNLYWYRQAAGRGLQLLFYSVGIGQISSEVPQNLSASRPQDRQFILSSKKLLLSDSGFYLCAWSSGAGGGSGNEQYFGPGTRLTVT.

The chain recombines TRBV30 with TRBJ1-2; no reliable D call. Trimming pared 0 bases from V and 6 bases from J, leaving 14 bases between. This CDR3 has 14 amino acids. Germline V gives CDR1 GTSNPN, CDR2 SVGIG (reference sequence). CDR3 sequence reads: CAWSVRGGKHGYTF. The CDR3 nucleotides are TGTGCCTGGAGTGTACGGGGAGGGAAGCATGGCTACACCTTC.

This rearrangement joins TRBV6-5 to TRBJ1-1; D remains ambiguous. This CDR3 contains 14 residues. V lost 6 bases, J lost 8 bases, and 19 bases lay in between. Germline CDR1 reads MNHEY; CDR2 reads SVGAGI. DNA for the CDR3: TGTGCCAGCAGGGCGTATCGGGGTCCCCTAGAAGCTTTCTTT. Translated, it gives CASRAYRGPLEAFF.

The chain has TRBV28 and TRBJ2-7, with D unresolved. The V gene's germline CDR1 is MDHEN and CDR2 SYDVKM. The CDR3 loop spans 12 amino acids. V shed 3 bases and J shed 2 bases, with 5 bases lying between them. CDR3 region: CASSFGAYEQYF. Here the CDR3 DNA reads TGTGCCAGCAGTTTCGGTGCCTACGAGCAGTACTTC. The whole variable domain, filled in from reference TRBV28 and TRBJ2-7, reads DVKVTQSSRYLVKRTGEKVFLECVQDMDHENMFWYRQDPGLGLRLIYFSYDVKMKEKGDIPEGYSVSREKKERFSLILESASTNQTSMYLCASSFGAYEQYFGPGTRLTVT.

The CDR3 sequence is CASTPTPTGNTEAFF. CDR3 bases: TGTGCCAGCACGCCGACCCCGACAGGGAACACTGAAGCTTTCTTT. The rearrangement links TRBV5-5 to TRBJ1-1, with D perhaps matching TRBD1 (6 bases). This CDR3 spans 15 amino acids. V lost 6 bases, J lost 1 base, and 16 bases lay in between. Germline V gene lookup returns CDR1 SGHKS and CDR2 YYEKEE (reference sequence).

The rearrangement uses TRBV6-1 and TRBJ2-7; a possible D gene is TRBD1 (6 bases). The CDR3 totals 16 residues. Germline CDR1 reads MNHNS; CDR2 reads SASEGT. Trimming took off 0 bases at V and 2 bases at J, with 14 bases between the two ends. CDR3 in DNA: TGTGCCAGCAGTGAAGCCGGCAGGGGAAGCCCCTACGAGCAGTACTTC. Translating it yields CASSEAGRGSPYEQYF.

The V call is TRBV5-1, the J call TRBJ2-3; D gene unclear. Germline-derived CDR1 and CDR2 are SGHRS and YFSETQ. V was trimmed by 0 bases and J by 9 bases, leaving 8 bases between them. The CDR3 extends over 12 amino acids. Written as DNA, the CDR3 is TGCGCCAGCAGCTTGGTTGATGAGACGCAGTATTTT. Its protein is CASSLVDETQYF. Supplemented by reference TRBV5-1 and TRBJ2-3, the full variable domain reads KAGVTQTPRYLIKTRGQQVTLSCSPISGHRSVSWYQQTPGQGLQFLFEYFSETQRNKGNFPGRFSGRQFSNSRSEMNVSTLELGDSALYLCASSLVDETQYFGPGTRLTVL.

V and J are TRBV5-1 and TRBJ1-4; a weak D match, TRBD1 (6 bases). CDR1 is SGHRS and CDR2 is YFSETQ in the germline V gene. Deletions cut 2 bases from V and 2 bases from J, with 16 bases between. The CDR3 contains 17 residues. The CDR3 sequence: CASSFNSGGMTNEKLFF. DNA of the CDR3: TGCGCCAGCAGCTTTAATTCTGGGGGCATGACTAATGAAAAACTGTTTTTT.

V and J are TRBV15 and TRBJ1-5; D unclear. CDR1 LNHNV and CDR2 YYDKDF come from the germline V gene (reference sequence). This CDR3 has 13 residues. Trimming pared 6 bases from V and 3 bases from J, leaving 9 bases between. CDR3 protein: CATRGAVNQPQHF. The CDR3 DNA sequence: TGTGCCACCAGGGGTGCGGTCAATCAGCCCCAGCATTTT.

Only one count was recorded for this clone. The chain couples TRBV7-9 to TRBJ1-1; perhaps TRBD1 as D (5 bases). The V gene's germline CDR1 is SEHNR and CDR2 FQNEAQ (reference sequence). This CDR3 has 14 amino acids. With 5 bases removed from V and 3 bases from J, the gap between germline ends came to 13 bases. CDR3 DNA: TGTGCCAGCAGCCGGTCGGGCAGGGACACTGAAGCTTTCTTT. Translated, it gives CASSRSGRDTEAFF.

The V and J genes are TRBV7-8 and TRBJ1-6; D is possibly TRBD1 (6 bases). Between the trimmed V and J ends, which lost 2 bases and 7 bases, there was a span of 9 bases. The CDR3 has 14 residues. Germline lookup yields CDR1 SGHVS and CDR2 FQNEAQ. The CDR3 region has the DNA TGTGCCAGCAGCTTAACAGGGCGCAATTCACCCCTCCACTTT. It specifies CASSLTGRNSPLHF. Supplemented by reference TRBV7-8 and TRBJ1-6, the full variable domain reads GAGVSQSPRYKVAKRGQDVALRCDPISGHVSLFWYQQALGQGPEFLTYFQNEAQLDKSGLPSDRFFAERPEGSVSTLKIQRTQQEDSAVYLCASSLTGRNSPLHFGNGTRLTVT.

The chain combines TRBV2 with TRBJ1-2; no firm D call. The germline V gene encodes CDR1 SNHLY and CDR2 FYNNEI. V was trimmed by 3 bases and J by 8 bases, leaving 4 bases between them. This CDR3 is built from 10 residues. The CDR3 sequence is CASSDGGYTF. Written as DNA, the CDR3 is TGTGCCAGCAGTGACGGGGGCTACACCTTC.

The chain carries TRBV2 and TRBJ2-1; TRBD2 matches at 7 bases. CDR3 length: 15 residues. Looked up from germline, CDR1 is SNHLY and CDR2 is FYNNEI. The trim removed 4 bases at V and 2 bases at J, leaving 5 bases unmatched. CDR3 amino acids: CASSAGLAAYNEQFF. CDR3 DNA: TGTGCCAGCAGTGCAGGGCTAGCGGCCTACAATGAGCAGTTCTTC.

This clone was detected only a few times. J is TRBJ1-2 and V is TRBV19; no clear D. The CDR3 runs to 14 residues. Trimming left V 5 bases short and J 8 bases short, with 18 bases between. Germline loops: CDR1 LNHDA, CDR2 SQIVND (reference sequence). In DNA, the CDR3 is TGTGCCAGTAGTCCTCAGAGCAGGATCGGAGGCTACACCTTC. Residues: CASSPQSRIGGYTF. Combining the CDR3 with reference TRBV19 and TRBJ1-2 gives the whole variable domain DGGITQSPKYLFRKEGQNVTLSCEQNLNHDAMYWYRQDPGQGLRLIYYSQIVNDFQKGDIAEGYSVSREKKESFPLTVTSAQKNPTAFYLCASSPQSRIGGYTFGSGTRLTVV.

In its sample, this clone was seen a few times. The V gene is TRBV28, the J gene TRBJ1-6; 9 bases align to TRBD1. There are 16 residues in the CDR3. Unmatched junction bases numbered 6, after V lost 1 base and J lost 8 bases. The germline gives CDR1 MDHEN, CDR2 SYDVKM. CDR3 sequence: CASSLYLDRGDSPLHF. The CDR3 DNA reads as TGTGCCAGCAGTTTATACCTAGACAGGGGGGATTCACCCCTCCACTTT.

The rearrangement links TRBV5-1 to TRBJ2-3, with 9 bases aligning to TRBD1. V shed 5 bases, J shed 6 bases, and the junction held 7 bases outside the gene matches. Per germline, CDR1 SGHRS and CDR2 YFSETQ. This CDR3 comprises 14 residues. CDR3 coding DNA: TGCGCCAGCAGAACACAGGGGGCACCGGATACGCAGTATTTT. Its translation: CASRTQGAPDTQYF.

V usage is TRBV7-3 and J usage is TRBJ2-2; TRBD1 is a possible D gene (5 bases). This CDR3 comprises 17 residues. Germline V gives CDR1 SGHTA, CDR2 FQGTGA. Trimming left V 4 bases short and J 6 bases short, with 21 bases between. The DNA of the CDR3 is TGTGCCAGCAGCTCGGGTCGACAGCCCCCTGGGTCCGGGGAGCTGTTTTTT. Translating gives CASSSGRQPPGSGELFF.

J is TRBJ1-1 and V is TRBV7-9, with D possibly being TRBD1 (6 bases). The CDR3 is 15 residues long. V lost 5 bases and J lost 1, with 14 bases in between. CDR1 and CDR2 (germline): SEHNR, FQNEAQ (reference sequence). CDR3: CASSAVQGQNTEAFF. In DNA form, the CDR3 reads TGTGCCAGCAGCGCCGTACAGGGTCAGAACACTGAAGCTTTCTTT.

The V and J genes are TRBV15 and TRBJ2-3; TRBD1 might be the D (9 bases). This CDR3 has 15 residues. Germline assignment: CDR1 LNHNV and CDR2 YYDKDF (reference sequence). V gave up 5 bases and J gave up 5 bases, with 17 bases separating them. As DNA, the CDR3 is TGTGCCACCAGCCGGGGGGGACAGGGTCAAGATACGCAGTATTTT. Translating it yields CATSRGGQGQDTQYF.

This chain joins TRBV28 and TRBJ1-5; D gene ambiguous. The CDR3 consists of 12 residues. V was trimmed by 6 bases and J by 3 bases, leaving 6 bases between them. CDR1 MDHEN and CDR2 SYDVKM come from the germline V gene. The CDR3 region has the DNA TGTGCCAGCAGCGCACACAATCAGCCCCAGCATTTT. Its protein product is CASSAHNQPQHF.

The rearrangement joins TRBV9 to TRBJ1-2; possible D gene TRBD1, 6 bases. CDR3 length: 14 residues. The V gene's germline CDR1 is SGDLS and CDR2 YYNGEE. The V gene lost 0 bases and the J gene lost 4 bases, with 10 bases spanning the gap. The CDR3 protein is CASSVGQEAYGYTF. DNA for the CDR3: TGTGCCAGCAGCGTAGGACAGGAGGCCTATGGCTACACCTTC.